The 29 T cell receptor beta chains reported below all come from one sample, sequenced in a study of blood T cell repertoires in COVID-19. Data came from immunoSEQ multiplex PCR; TCRdb stores just in-frame clones and leaves some out. Seen here are some 170,000 clones, more than 90% observed once, and the top ten hold 15% to 20%. The material sequenced was peripheral blood. The receptors were gathered from a man between 60 and 70 years old with active or convalescent COVID-19.

The J gene is TRBJ1-6, the V gene TRBV10-3; 8 positions agree with TRBD1. The CDR3 extends over 13 amino acids. Germline CDR1 reads ENHRY; CDR2 reads SYGVKD. V gave up 11 bases and J gave up 6 bases; unmatched junction bases: 6. This CDR3 is CAAGGQGNSPLHF. CDR3 DNA: TGTGCCGCAGGCGGACAGGGTAATTCACCCCTCCACTTT.

The chain links TRBV6-5 to TRBJ2-3; a possible D gene is TRBD1 (6 bases). The CDR3 extends over 14 amino acids. With 2 bases removed from V and 4 bases from J, the gap between germline ends came to 10 bases. Germline V CDR1 and CDR2: MNHEY, SVGAGI. The DNA for the CDR3 is TGTGCCAGCAGTTACCGGACAGCAGCAGATACGCAGTATTTT. Encoded protein: CASSYRTAADTQYF.

The chain has TRBV25-1 and TRBJ2-1; D perhaps matches TRBD2 (5 bases). Germline V CDR1 and CDR2: MGHDK, SYGVNS. This CDR3 comprises 17 residues. The ends were cut back, 1 base at V and 4 bases at J, with 17 bases in the middle. For the CDR3, the DNA is TGTGCCAGCAGTGAATCATTGGAGGTGACTTATTACAATGAGCAGTTCTTC. It is translated as CASSESLEVTYYNEQFF.

V usage is TRBV7-9 and J usage is TRBJ2-3, with 15 bases fitting TRBD2. The germline V gene has CDR1 SEHNR and CDR2 FQNEAQ (reference sequence). The CDR3 covers 18 residues. V lost 3 bases to trimming and J lost 5 bases; unmatched junction nucleotides: 9. The CDR3 spells CASSLVGLAGGLRDTQYF. CDR3 nucleotide sequence: TGTGCCAGCAGCTTGGTGGGACTAGCGGGGGGATTAAGAGATACGCAGTATTTT.

The rearrangement links TRBV25-1 to TRBJ2-2; 15 bases align to TRBD2. Germline lookup yields CDR1 MGHDK and CDR2 SYGVNS. This CDR3 contains 18 residues. V shed 1 base and J 4 bases; nucleotides not matched to a gene: 4. CDR3 residues: CASSESRTSGRGTGELFF. CDR3 in DNA: TGTGCCAGCAGTGAATCCCGGACTAGCGGGAGGGGCACCGGGGAGCTGTTTTTT.

The chain carries TRBV7-9 and TRBJ1-2; possibly TRBD1 for D (6 bases). CDR3 length: 12 residues. In germline, CDR1 is SEHNR, CDR2 FQNEAQ (reference sequence). V was pared by 5 bases and J by 8 bases, with 12 bases between. Here the CDR3 DNA reads TGTGCCAGCAGCCTCAGGACAGACGGCTACACCTTC. Protein: CASSLRTDGYTF.

The chain couples TRBV19 to TRBJ1-5, with D unclear. This CDR3 has 15 residues. V was trimmed by 1 base and J by 2 bases, leaving 9 bases between them. The V gene's germline CDR1 is LNHDA and CDR2 SQIVND (reference sequence). The CDR3 DNA follows: TGTGCCAGTAGTATAGGCCCCCTAGGCAATCAGCCCCAGCATTTT. Protein product: CASSIGPLGNQPQHF.

This clone was counted between two and nine times. The chain uses TRBV19 and TRBJ1-5; 8 bases fit TRBD1. V shed 2 bases and J 7 bases; nucleotides not matched to a gene: 10. Germline V gene data show CDR1 as LNHDA and CDR2 as SQIVND (reference sequence). The CDR3 totals 16 residues. The CDR3 sequence: CASSILGQGAGQPQHF. The CDR3 DNA is TGTGCCAGTAGTATATTGGGGCAGGGGGCCGGGCAGCCCCAGCATTTT.

This chain links TRBV27 with TRBJ1-5, with D tentatively TRBD1 (6 bases). The germline gives CDR1 MNHEY, CDR2 SMNVEV (reference sequence). There are 14 residues in the CDR3. V gave up 6 bases and J gave up 3 bases, with 12 bases separating them. CDR3 region: CASRLQGDNQPQHF. DNA of the CDR3: TGTGCCAGCAGACTACAGGGCGACAATCAGCCCCAGCATTTT.

This chain links TRBV4-2 with TRBJ2-7; possibly TRBD2 for D (5 bases). The CDR3 has 14 amino acids. V lost 1 base and J lost 6, with 13 bases in between. The germline V gene encodes CDR1 LGHNA and CDR2 YNFKEQ. The CDR3 sequence is CASSQAPSEGEQYF. In DNA, the CDR3 is TGTGCCAGCAGCCAAGCACCCTCCGAGGGCGAGCAGTACTTC.

The chain recombines TRBV7-6 with TRBJ1-2; tentative D call: TRBD1 (6 bases). Germline lookup yields CDR1 SGHVS and CDR2 FNYEAQ. The CDR3 is made up of 17 amino acids. V was pared by 1 base and J by 4 bases, with 19 bases between. The CDR3, as DNA: TGTGCCAGCAGCTTAGTCGAAGGGGGAGGGTTCAGCTATGGCTACACCTTC. This sequence encodes CASSLVEGGGFSYGYTF.

The CDR3 nucleotides are TGTGCCAGCAGCCAAGCGGGGGGGGTTACCCAAGAGACCCAGTACTTC. Its translation is CASSQAGGVTQETQYF. The rearrangement links TRBV3-1 (or the pseudogene TRBV3-2) to TRBJ2-5; 8 bases align to TRBD2. The J segment lost 1 base and the V segment lost 1 base, leaving 5 bases of the junction unmatched. This CDR3 contains 16 residues. Germline V gene data show CDR1 as LGHDT and CDR2 as YNNKEL (reference sequence).

The CDR3, as DNA: TGTGCCAGCAGCCCACGGACTAGCGGGGCCACAGATACGCAGTATTTT. It translates to CASSPRTSGATDTQYF. This sequence joins TRBV11-2 and TRBJ2-3; 12 positions agree with TRBD2. With 5 bases clipped from V and 2 bases from J, the junction kept 5 bases outside the gene matches. The CDR3 consists of 16 residues. CDR1 and CDR2 from the germline V gene are SGHAT and FQNNGV. Combining the CDR3 with reference TRBV11-2 and TRBJ2-3 gives the whole variable domain EAGVAQSPRYKIIEKRQSVAFWCNPISGHATLYWYQQILGQGPKLLIQFQNNGVVDDSQLPKDRFSAERLKGVDSTLKIQPAKLEDSAVYLCASSPRTSGATDTQYFGPGTRLTVL.

The chain combines TRBV15 with TRBJ1-2; 9 nucleotides agree with TRBD1. The CDR3 is 16 amino acids. Unmatched junction bases numbered 10, after V lost 1 base and J lost 7 bases. The germline CDR1 and CDR2 sequences are LNHNV and YYDKDF (reference sequence). CDR3 sequence reads: CATSRAPTGGRGGYTF. CDR3 in DNA: TGTGCCACCAGCAGAGCACCTACAGGGGGCCGGGGTGGCTACACCTTC.

The V gene is TRBV18, the J gene TRBJ2-7, with 13 bases aligning to TRBD2. Trimming took 0 bases from V and 0 from J; bases not matched to a gene: 2. This CDR3 comprises 17 residues. Germline lookup yields CDR1 KGHSH and CDR2 LQKENI. CDR3 nucleotide sequence: TGTGCCAGCTCACCACCGGGACTAGCGGGGAGCTCCTACGAGCAGTACTTC. Its translation: CASSPPGLAGSSYEQYF.

The genes are TRBV3-1 (or the pseudogene TRBV3-2) and TRBJ1-1, with 12 bases aligning to TRBD1. With 6 bases clipped from V and 0 bases from J, the junction kept 2 bases outside the gene matches. The CDR3 has 15 amino acids. Germline V gene data show CDR1 as LGHDT and CDR2 as YNNKEL (reference sequence). The CDR3, as DNA: TGTGCCAGCAGTGGGACAGGGGGCGTGAACACTGAAGCTTTCTTT. Protein product: CASSGTGGVNTEAFF.

This clone has just a few counts. The gene calls are TRBV7-9 and TRBJ1-5, with D uncertain. V lost 1 base and J lost 3, with 10 bases in between. Germline-derived CDR1 and CDR2 are SEHNR and FQNEAQ (reference sequence). CDR3 size: 15 residues. CDR3: CASSLGSGINQPQHF. In DNA, the CDR3 is TGTGCCAGCAGCTTAGGGTCGGGTATCAATCAGCCCCAGCATTTT.

This clone was counted a single time. J is TRBJ2-3 and V is TRBV24-1, with 11 bases lining up with TRBD1. Germline V CDR1 and CDR2: KGHDR, SFDVKD. This CDR3 contains 16 residues. The V and J ends lost 4 bases and 4 bases, in that order; junction bases with no gene match: 6. The DNA for the CDR3 is TGTGCCACCAGTGACCCCGGACAGGGGGCCGCAGATACGCAGTATTTT. This gives the protein CATSDPGQGAADTQYF.

This chain joins TRBV7-9 and TRBJ1-1, with a weak D call TRBD1 (5 bases). The CDR3 totals 17 residues. CDR1 is SEHNR and CDR2 is FQNEAQ in the germline V gene (reference sequence). The germline V and J ends were trimmed by 6 bases and 1 base, with 21 bases remaining between them. DNA for the CDR3: TGTGCCAGCAGTATAGGAGCAGGGTTTTTGACGAACACTGAAGCTTTCTTT. Translated: CASSIGAGFLTNTEAFF.

This sequence joins TRBV2 and TRBJ1-5, with D maybe TRBD1 (6 bases). V gave up 7 bases and J gave up 2 bases, with 15 bases separating them. The CDR3 covers 15 residues. CDR1 and CDR2 from the germline V gene are SNHLY and FYNNEI. The CDR3 sequence: CASNQQGSGNQPQHF. CDR3 DNA: TGTGCCAGCAACCAACAGGGTTCGGGCAATCAGCCCCAGCATTTT. Full variable domain (rest looked up from reference TRBV2 and TRBJ1-5): EPEVTQTPSHQVTQMGQEVILRCVPISNHLYFYWYRQILGQKVEFLVSFYNNEISEKSEIFDDQFSVERPDGSNFTLKIRSTKLEDSAMYFCASNQQGSGNQPQHFGDGTRLSIL.

The chain joins TRBV7-2 to TRBJ1-5, with TRBD1 matching 8 bases. The V gene's germline CDR1 is SGHTA and CDR2 FQGNSA. The CDR3 has 13 amino acids. V shed 5 bases and J 10 bases; nucleotides not matched to a gene: 7. CDR3 sequence (DNA): TGTGCCAGCAGCCGACAGGGGATCGTACCCCAGCATTTT. Amino acid sequence: CASSRQGIVPQHF.

This chain links TRBV18 with TRBJ1-1, with 9 bases lining up with TRBD1. The J segment lost 1 base and the V segment lost 1 base, leaving 7 bases of the junction unmatched. The CDR3 loop spans 17 amino acids. Germline CDR1 is KGHSH and CDR2 is LQKENI. The CDR3 region has the DNA TGTGCCAGCTCACCACAGGACAGGGGCCTAAAGAACACTGAAGCTTTCTTT. Amino acid sequence: CASSPQDRGLKNTEAFF.

In its sample, this clone was seen once. The gene calls are TRBV28 and TRBJ1-2; TRBD1 matches at 8 bases. Germline V lookup: CDR1 MDHEN, CDR2 SYDVKM. With 6 bases clipped from V and 2 bases from J, the junction kept 2 bases outside the gene matches. The CDR3 length is 13 residues. The CDR3 sequence: CASRGTGNYGYTF. The DNA for the CDR3 is TGTGCCAGCAGGGGGACAGGCAACTATGGCTACACCTTC.

The chain is built from TRBV18 and TRBJ2-1; 11 bases match TRBD2. This CDR3 comprises 17 residues. The junction had 9 bases not matched to a gene; V was cut back by 3 bases and J by 5 bases. Germline CDR1 is KGHSH and CDR2 is LQKENI. CDR3 region: CASSPVLLAGANNEQFF. CDR3 bases: TGTGCCAGCTCACCTGTGCTACTAGCGGGAGCCAACAATGAGCAGTTCTTC.

V is TRBV28 and J is TRBJ2-5, with D possibly being TRBD2 (6 bases). Germline loops: CDR1 MDHEN, CDR2 SYDVKM. V gave up 4 bases and J gave up 2 bases, with 17 bases separating them. The CDR3 sequence is 16 residues long. CDR3 loop: CASSWGVADLQETQYF. CDR3 nucleotides: TGTGCCAGCAGTTGGGGAGTAGCGGACCTACAAGAGACCCAGTACTTC.

V gene TRBV2 combines with J gene TRBJ1-3; 7 bases are shared with TRBD1. V lost 6 bases and J lost 2; bases outside the gene matches: 4. The CDR3 has 14 residues. CDR1 is SNHLY and CDR2 is FYNNEI in the germline V gene. The CDR3 region has the DNA TGTGCCAGCAGCGAGACAGGGACTGGAAACACCATATATTTT. It is translated as CASSETGTGNTIYF. Looking up the rest from reference TRBV2 and TRBJ1-3 gives the full variable domain: EPEVTQTPSHQVTQMGQEVILRCVPISNHLYFYWYRQILGQKVEFLVSFYNNEISEKSEIFDDQFSVERPDGSNFTLKIRSTKLEDSAMYFCASSETGTGNTIYFGEGSWLTVV.

Only one count was recorded for this clone. V is TRBV5-4 and J is TRBJ1-1; 10 nucleotides align to TRBD1. The junction had 11 bases not matched to a gene; V was cut back by 1 base and J by 11 bases. CDR3 length: 15 amino acids. CDR1 and CDR2 from the germline V gene are SGHNT and YYREEE (reference sequence). Here the CDR3 DNA reads TGTGCCAGCAGCTTGCCCGGGACAGGGGTTCCCCGGGCTTTCTTT. Residues: CASSLPGTGVPRAFF.

The chain recombines TRBV5-8 with TRBJ1-4; 8 nucleotides agree with TRBD1. The CDR3 is made up of 16 amino acids. Germline CDR1 and CDR2: SGHTS and YDEGEE. V trimming: 2 bases; J trimming: 3 bases; junction bases outside the gene matches: 6. Written as DNA, the CDR3 is TGTGCCAGCAGCTTACCGGGACAGGCTCCTAATGAAAAACTGTTTTTT. It translates to CASSLPGQAPNEKLFF.

This sequence joins TRBV13 and TRBJ1-1, with 10 positions matching TRBD1. The V and J ends lost 5 bases and 5 bases, in that order; junction bases with no gene match: 5. The CDR3 runs 14 residues. Germline lookup yields CDR1 PRHDT and CDR2 FYEKMQ (reference sequence). CDR3 amino acids: CASSLRQGATEAFF. CDR3 coding DNA: TGTGCCAGCAGCCTACGACAGGGGGCGACTGAAGCTTTCTTT.